What follows is one T cell receptor (beta chain) and its context. Its antigen is unknown. The CDR3 consists of 16 residues. The sample belongs to a study of shared clonotypes between healthy human individuals. Study as a whole: The donors, a couple of women and three men, were aged 18 to 49. General observations from the study: Naive subsets typically showed greater estimated richness than memory subsets. Compared with clonotypes that all four donors shared, non-shared clonotypes had lower generation probabilities.

As originally analysed: Filtering was not the same, since immunoSEQ gave junction-only sequences without quality scores. The assay was immunoSEQ multiplex PCR, and TCRdb's table has in-frame clones only and misses some. The DNA was the basis for D and trimming; V, J and clone size are from that table. The profile covers about a million clones, with approximately 75% appearing a single time and 0.89% taken by the ten largest. Sequencing used memory CD4+ T cells from PBMCs. Subset meaning: CD45RA-negative fraction. The sequence was collected from a man younger than 35 in good health. Some clones in this sample may be carry-over from other donors' samples. The chain joins TRBV21-1 to TRBJ1-1. TRBV21-1 is deemed a pseudogene. This chain's CDR3 is CASRRVIATQRTEAFF. The CDR3, as DNA: TGTGCCAGCAGGCGCGTTATAGCTACACAACGCACTGAAGCTTTCTTT.